What follows are 7 T cell receptor beta chains derived from one specimen sequenced in a study of shared clonotypes between healthy human individuals. Some clones are missing from TCRdb's copy, which holds only in-frame ones; the method was immunoSEQ multiplex PCR. The profile shows 1 million to 1.2 million clones, around three quarters of them singletons. Sequenced sample: memory CD4+ T cells from PBMCs. Subset here: CD45RA-negative fraction. These receptors were collected from a man aged 18 to 30 in good health. Some clones in this sample may be carry-over from other donors' samples.

The rearrangement uses TRBV27 and TRBJ2-2; D is ambiguous. The germline V gene has CDR1 MNHEY and CDR2 SMNVEV (reference sequence). Trimming cost V 0 bases and J 4 bases, with 9 bases left between them. CDR3 size: 15 residues. CDR3 nucleotide sequence: TGTGCCAGCAGTTTATCGATTGCACCCACCGGGGAGCTGTTTTTT. Amino acid sequence: CASSLSIAPTGELFF.

The rearrangement uses TRBV29-1 and TRBJ1-1; 8 bases are a match to TRBD1. The CDR3 is 13 residues long. Germline CDR1 reads SQVTM; CDR2 reads ANQGSEA. V shed 5 bases and J 12 bases; nucleotides not matched to a gene: 14. CDR3 DNA sequence: TGCAGCGTTCAGGGACAGGCCCATCCAAAGACTTTCTTT. Amino acid sequence: CSVQGQAHPKTFF.

This chain connects TRBV25-1 to TRBJ2-4, with 9 positions matching TRBD1. The V segment lost 5 bases and the J segment 1 base; nucleotides outside the gene matches: 3. Germline CDR1 is MGHDK and CDR2 is SYGVNS. The CDR3 consists of 15 residues. The CDR3 is CASSPGQGAKNIQYF. CDR3 in DNA: TGTGCCAGCAGTCCCGGACAGGGGGCCAAAAACATTCAGTACTTC.

The genes are TRBV11-2 and TRBJ1-2, with 8 positions matching TRBD1. Trimming removed 2 bases from V and 2 bases from J; junction bases left unmatched: 7. The CDR3 runs to 16 residues. Germline lookup yields CDR1 SGHAT and CDR2 FQNNGV. CDR3 region: CASSLPRQGKNYGYTF. The CDR3 DNA is TGTGCCAGCAGCTTACCGAGACAGGGGAAAAACTATGGCTACACCTTC.

In the case of this clone: This likely reflects a read error, since a far larger clone is one base away. This chain links TRBV5-4 with TRBJ1-1; 9 bases are a match to TRBD1. The ends lost 0 bases at V and 3 bases at J; junction bases unmatched: 6. Germline CDR1 and CDR2: SGHNT and YYREEE (reference sequence). The CDR3 is made up of 16 amino acids. The CDR3 loop is CASSLGTGVDDTEAFF. CDR3 DNA: TGTGCCAGCAGCTTGGGGACAGGGGTTGATGACACTGAAGCTTTCTTT.

This clone has more than one count but fewer than ten. The chain combines TRBV30 with TRBJ1-1; no reliable D call. Per germline, CDR1 GTSNPN and CDR2 SVGIG (reference sequence). V was pared by 8 bases and J by 5 bases, with 15 bases between. This CDR3 contains 12 residues. Here the CDR3 DNA reads TGTGCCCGGATACGACGGGCGACTGAAGCTTTCTTT. Translated, it gives CARIRRATEAFF.

Of note for this clone: Other DNA sequences in the same sample also yield this CDR3. The chain joins TRBV5-1 to TRBJ2-2; the match to TRBD1 covers 11 bases. The CDR3 has 16 amino acids. In germline, CDR1 is SGHRS, CDR2 YFSETQ. V dropped 4 bases and J dropped 5; count of bases not matched to a gene: 7. CDR3 sequence (DNA): TGCGCCAGCAGCCCACCCGGGACAGGGGGGACCGGGGAGCTGTTTTTT. Translating it yields CASSPPGTGGTGELFF. The entire variable domain, with the rest obtained from reference TRBV5-1 and TRBJ2-2, is as follows: KAGVTQTPRYLIKTRGQQVTLSCSPISGHRSVSWYQQTPGQGLQFLFEYFSETQRNKGNFPGRFSGRQFSNSRSEMNVSTLELGDSALYLCASSPPGTGGTGELFFGEGSRLTVL.